This is a list of T cell receptor beta chains from one sample in a study of post-analysis software for immune sequencing data. Via MiXCR, TCRdb re-called the PCR reads, giving one row per CDR3 protein. The sample carries fewer than 900,000 distinct CDR3 sequences, approximately 44% recorded once. Sequencing used blood. Source of these receptors: a girl under 18 with multiple sclerosis. The CDR3 runs from the conserved cysteine through the conserved F or W. D genes are given only for firm matches. Clone size appears in some rows only: once, few, many, or a class for an expanded clone.

D gene	J gene	V gene	clone size	CDR3 protein	CDR3 DNA
-	TRBJ2-1	TRBV24-1	few	CATSDSGIDEQFF	TGTGCCACCAGTGATTCAGGGATAGATGAGCAGTTCTTC
-	TRBJ2-7	TRBV7-9	-	CASSYAGTLIYEQYF	TGTGCCAGCAGTTACGCCGGGACCCTCATTTACGAGCAGTACTTC
TRBD1	TRBJ2-7	TRBV19	-	CASSNRGSDEQYF	TGTGCCAGTAGTAACAGGGGTTCGGACGAGCAGTACTTC
-	TRBJ2-1	TRBV29-1	-	CSAQPGGHNEQFF	TGCAGCGCCCAACCGGGGGGCCACAATGAGCAGTTCTTC
-	TRBJ2-7	TRBV4-1	-	CASSGLADEQYF	TGCGCCAGCAGCGGCTTAGCCGACGAGCAGTACTTC
TRBD2	TRBJ2-3	TRBV12-5	-	CAGGFYPTSGRSTDTQYF	TGTGCTGGTGGGTTCTACCCGACTAGCGGGAGGTCCACAGATACGCAGTATTTT
-	TRBJ1-2	TRBV5-1	few	CASSQDSVVGYTF	TGCGCCAGCAGCCAGGACTCCGTGGTAGGCTACACCTTC
-	TRBJ1-2	TRBV20-1	-	CSARDGDDYGYTF	TGCAGTGCTAGAGATGGGGACGACTATGGCTACACCTTC
-	TRBJ2-3	TRBV20-1	-	CSAQRVTDTQYF	TGCAGTGCTCAGCGGGTCACAGATACGCAGTATTTT
TRBD2	TRBJ2-1	TRBV20-1	-	CSARVVAGGPEQFF	TGCAGTGCTAGGGTAGTAGCGGGAGGGCCTGAGCAGTTCTTC
-	TRBJ2-1	TRBV7-3	few	CASRTSTMAPGSYNEQFF	TGTGCCAGCAGGACGAGTACGATGGCCCCTGGCTCCTACAATGAGCAGTTCTTC
TRBD1	TRBJ1-2	TRBV10-3	-	CAISEAQGAPTYGYTF	TGTGCCATCAGTGAGGCTCAGGGGGCCCCCACGTATGGCTACACCTTC
-	TRBJ2-7	TRBV15	-	CATSRDRLSAYEQYF	TGTGCCACCAGCAGAGATCGACTTAGCGCTTACGAGCAGTACTTC
-	TRBJ1-4	TRBV7-6	-	CASPLRRVQKLFF	TGTGCCAGCCCCCTCCGCCGCGTACAAAAACTGTTTTTT